This T cell receptor beta chain was identified during a study of T cell repertoires in cytomegalovirus infection. Concerning this clonotype itself: The antigen remains undetermined.

In TCRdb, the reads were re-called with MiXCR into one record per CDR3 protein. Among roughly 160,000 distinct CDR3 sequences listed, roughly 21% were seen once. The sequence derives from a human donor in good health (CMV status not recorded). Some clones in this sample may be carry-over from other donors' samples. The sample consisted of CD8+ T cells from cultured PBMCs, taken from culture after CMV antigen stimulation.

CDR3 DNA: TGTGCCAGCAGCCAGACTAGCTCCGAAGAGACCCAGTACTTC. As protein: CASSQTSSEETQYF. The chain employs TRBV6-2 or TRBV6-3 and TRBJ2-5; 7 nucleotides line up with TRBD2. Germline CDR1 and CDR2: MNHEY and SVGEGT. This CDR3 has 14 residues. J gave up 3 bases and V 6 bases, and 7 bases lay outside the gene matches.